This TCR beta chain came from a study of blood T cells in healthy people across ages (dated by TCRdb to between 2015 and 2016). Turning to the overall study: In model experiments, template switching captured about one uniquely barcoded TCR beta cDNA molecule for every two T cells. The study measured age-related changes in TCR beta repertoire diversity using deep sequencing normalized with unique cDNA molecular identifiers. Donors were grouped into four age groups: young (average approximately 16 years), middle-aged (less than 40), aged (about 59) and long-lived (approximately 78). To avoid experimental bias, donors of different ages were randomly spread across the sequencing lanes. Two additional independent replicas of 1 million unique cDNA reads from the same blood draw were analyzed for two donors (one aged 18 to 30 and one aged 80 or older).

From a lookup of the germline V gene, CDR1 and CDR2 are SGDLS and YYNGEE. Including cysteine and phenylalanine, the CDR3 has 16 amino acids. This entry keeps only the CDR3 DNA: 48 bases, framed from base 1. For this chain, trimming is 1 base at the V end and 6 bases at the J end, and the number of junction bases without a gene match is 10. The donors were roughly 39 Caucasian individuals from Russia, aged roughly 6 to 100 years, who were systemically healthy. Each donor gave approximately 10 milliliters of peripheral blood, collected into EDTA-treated Vacutainer tubes. Ficoll-Paque density-gradient centrifugation was used to isolate PBMCs, with at least 6.5 million per sample. Trizol reagent was used to extract total RNA from PBMCs, with at least 5.5 micrograms per sample. For every donor, an aliquot of PBMCs went through flow cytometry to measure the percentages of naive CD45RAhigh/CD27high T cells.

The method behind the library was 5' RACE. The instrument given in TCRdb is Illumina HiSeq 2500. A second 7 to 11 cycle PCR used a sample-barcoded 5' primer and a J-beta primer mix. A template-switch 5' adaptor carrying 12 random nucleotides introduced a unique molecular identifier onto each TCR beta cDNA molecule. Each sample yielded at least 3 million CDR3-containing paired-end reads. First-strand cDNA synthesis was performed from all RNA using the Mint cDNA synthesis kit, with priming by a TRBC-specific oligonucleotide. Following uracil-DNA glycosylase treatment, all cDNA underwent a first 18-cycle PCR with the universal primers M1SS and BC2_uni_R. The authors processed their data as follows. For normalization, 1 million high-quality reads, each with a distinct molecular identifier, were randomly selected from each sample. Reads sharing molecular identifiers were discarded rather than binned into consensus sequences. MiTCR, with a Q25 quality threshold and the strictest error-elimination algorithm, was used for CDR3 identification, clonotype clustering and error correction. A nonparametric unseen species model with Euler transformation was used to estimate lower-bound total TCR beta diversity. TCRdb handled the public reads itself, with Q25 trimming in fastp and clone calling in MiXCR, and kept productive beta chains. One record per CDR3 amino acid sequence lists the most common genes and DNA. None of the V and J calls come from the authors' own analysis; TCRdb made them. Across this sample there are around 670,000 distinct CDR3 sequences, with roughly 30% seen only once. Approximately 14% of the sample is taken by the ten largest.

This clonotype came up a few times. This clone's antigen is unknown. No per-base quality is available; no much larger clone lies one base away. Study-level results and caveats: Because donor CMV infection status was unknown, age-related changes in expanded clonotypes were potentially confounded. Observed TCR beta diversity per million T cells fell roughly linearly with age, and a significant reduction was already apparent by age approximately 41. Conclusive comparison of naive and antigen-experienced compartments was prevented by the profiling of bulk unsorted PBMCs. Estimates of total diversity from one million sequenced T cells were regarded as lower bounds and underestimates. Compared with the aged group, the long-lived group had more naive CD4+ T cells, fewer expanded clones and increased TCR diversity, a pattern suggesting age selection. A strong correlation was found between observed TCR beta diversity and the percentage of naive T cells measured by flow cytometry.

The chain is assembled from TRBV9 and TRBJ2-3; TRBD2 aligns with 8 central bases. This sequence originates from a woman older than 75 in good health. Specimen: blood. The CDR3 protein sequence reads: CASSVYDGGAPDTQYF. In nucleotide form, the sequence is TGTGCCAGCAGCGTATACGACGGGGGGGCCCCGGATACGCAGTATTTT.